Below, one T cell receptor (beta chain) is given with its context. No antigen is known for it. This CDR3 is built from 15 residues. Per the germline V gene, CDR1 is MGHRA and CDR2 is YSYEKL. Deletions cut 4 bases from V and 3 bases from J, with 15 bases between. The sample comes from a study of persistence of HIV-infected CD4 T cells. Overall study context: Isolated cells were CMV- and HIV-1 Gag-responding CD4+ T cells.

An overlapping HIV-1 Gag peptide pool stimulated these cells at about 0.94 ug/peptide/mL. CD40L-negative CD69-negative CD45RO-high memory CD4+ T cells were sorted as populations depleted of antigen-responding cells. This was the immunoSEQ version 4 assay in survey mode. Libraries were prepared by immunoSEQ multiplex PCR; TCRdb keeps only in-frame clonotypes and omits some of them. The sample records under 40,000 clones, approximately 80% being singletons. The clonotype comes from an adult woman with HIV who was CMV-seropositive. The sequencing used CD4+ T cells sorted from PBMCs after approximately 19-hour stimulation, collected from a patient who received antiretroviral therapy. The rearrangement uses TRBV4-1 and TRBJ1-1; D gene unclear. The CDR3 region has the DNA TGCGCCAGCAGCCTGGGCATCGGAGGGTACACTGAAGCTTTCTTT. It is translated as CASSLGIGGYTEAFF.